This T cell receptor beta chain originates from a study of circulating CD8 cells and anti-PD-1 response in melanoma. Study in general: About 45% of the 13 patients had prior targeted therapy or immunotherapy; seven did not. Study outcomes and limitations: Some patients were treatment-naive; others were previously treated. Diversity ranked highest in DNEG and lowest in TIGIT subsets.

TCR libraries were prepared from approximately 15 ng of total RNA with the QIAseq Immune Repertoire TCR panel. TCRdb reprocessed the reads with MiXCR, giving one entry per CDR3 protein. This sample has 350 to 400 distinct CDR3 sequences, with roughly 8.4% found just once. Four subsets defined by PD-1 and/or TIGIT were sorted from live CD3+CD8+TCRalphabeta+ cells. The CDR3 spans 17 residues. Germline V CDR1 and CDR2: SGHTA, FQGNSA. The V end was cut by 5 bases, the J end by 5 bases, with 22 bases between. Worth noting for this clonotype: What it binds is unknown.

Sample: CD8+ T cells from PBMCs, taken at baseline or after one month of anti-PD-1 therapy (not recorded which). This TCR derives from a human donor with melanoma. The chain combines TRBV7-2 with TRBJ2-1, with D unclear. The CDR3 DNA is TGTGCCAGCAGCCTCTTTCTCTGGGCTGACGTAAACAATGAGCAGTTCTTC. This codes for CASSLFLWADVNNEQFF. Looking up the rest from reference TRBV7-2 and TRBJ2-1 gives the full variable domain: GAGVSQSPSNKVTEKGKDVELRCDPISGHTALYWYRQSLGQGLEFLIYFQGNSAPDKSGLPSDRFSAERTGGSVSTLTIQRTQQEDSAVYLCASSLFLWADVNNEQFFGPGTRLTVL.